This is a list of T cell receptor beta chains from one sample in a study of CXCR3-negative and CXCR3-positive naive CD8 T cells. From the 5' RACE reads, TCRdb lists one entry per CDR3 protein and no DNA. The sample holds about 130,000 distinct CDR3 sequences. Sequencing was performed on naive CXCR3- CD8+ T cells from blood. These receptors were collected from a human donor in good health. Some clones in this sample may be carry-over from other donors' samples. CDR3s include the opening cysteine and the closing phenylalanine or tryptophan.

CDR3 protein,V gene,J gene
CASSRTAFGTEAFF,TRBV12-3/TRBV12-4,TRBJ1-1
CASSQVLAGGLETQYF,TRBV4-1,TRBJ2-5
CASSYSDTYEQYF,TRBV6-2/TRBV6-3,TRBJ2-7
CASSQDLGHPRAEAFF,TRBV4-2,TRBJ1-1
CASSLVSVNTGELFF,TRBV12-3/TRBV12-4,TRBJ2-2
CASSQDWGLANAGELFF,TRBV14,TRBJ2-2
CASSQEAFETQYF,TRBV7-9,TRBJ2-5
CASSVESGPGGGGYTF,TRBV9,TRBJ1-2
CASSPGRTGESPNTEAFF,TRBV4-3,TRBJ1-1
CASRDLSAGTTDTQYF,TRBV12-3/TRBV12-4,TRBJ2-3
CSVALGTRNEQFF,TRBV29-1,TRBJ2-1
CASSIFGISAGEQYF,TRBV19,TRBJ2-7
CASTPGALAKNIQYF,TRBV5-1,TRBJ2-4
CASSLVGSGKETQYF,TRBV7-8,TRBJ2-5
CASITEGGTYEQYF,TRBV6-2/TRBV6-3,TRBJ2-7